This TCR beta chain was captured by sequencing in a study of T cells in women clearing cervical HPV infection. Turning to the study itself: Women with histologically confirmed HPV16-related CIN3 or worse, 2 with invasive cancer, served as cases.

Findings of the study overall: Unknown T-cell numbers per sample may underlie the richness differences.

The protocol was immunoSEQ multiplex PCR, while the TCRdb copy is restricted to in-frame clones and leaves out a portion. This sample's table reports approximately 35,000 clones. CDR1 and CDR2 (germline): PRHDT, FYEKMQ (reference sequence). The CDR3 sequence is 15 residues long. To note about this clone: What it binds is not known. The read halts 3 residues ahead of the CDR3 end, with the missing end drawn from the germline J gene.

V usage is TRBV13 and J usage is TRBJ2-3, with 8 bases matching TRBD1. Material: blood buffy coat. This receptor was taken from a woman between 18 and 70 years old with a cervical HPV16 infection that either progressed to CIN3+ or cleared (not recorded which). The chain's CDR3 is CASSRRVGTGETQYF. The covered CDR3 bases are TGTGCCAGCAGCCGAAGGGTAGGGACAGGCGAGACG.